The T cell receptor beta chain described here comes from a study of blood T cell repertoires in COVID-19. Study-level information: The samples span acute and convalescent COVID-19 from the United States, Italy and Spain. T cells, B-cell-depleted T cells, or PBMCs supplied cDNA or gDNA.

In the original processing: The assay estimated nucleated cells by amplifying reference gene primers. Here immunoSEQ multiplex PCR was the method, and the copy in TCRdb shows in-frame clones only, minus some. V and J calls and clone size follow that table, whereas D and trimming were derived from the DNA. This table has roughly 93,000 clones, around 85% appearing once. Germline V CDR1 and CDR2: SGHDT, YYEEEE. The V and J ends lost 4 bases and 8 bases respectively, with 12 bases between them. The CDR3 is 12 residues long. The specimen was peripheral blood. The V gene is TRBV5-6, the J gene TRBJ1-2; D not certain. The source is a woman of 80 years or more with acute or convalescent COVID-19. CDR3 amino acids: CASSPGQRGYTF. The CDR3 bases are TGTGCCAGCAGCCCGGGTCAGAGGGGCTACACCTTC.